These 5 T cell receptor beta chains originate from one sample sequenced in a study of cytomegalovirus exposure and HLA in healthy donors. PCR used 60 Vbeta primers and 13 Jbeta primers. Here immunoSEQ multiplex PCR was the method, and the copy in TCRdb shows in-frame clones only, minus some. This repertoire shows some 140,000 clones, approximately 85% found once; its top ten account for about 6.7%. The sample was PBMCs. The receptors were gathered from a woman in her twenties or thirties in good health and CMV-seropositive.

The chain has TRBV27 and TRBJ2-5, with 10 bases lining up with TRBD2. After removal of 7 bases from V and 5 bases from J, the junction contained 7 bases not matched to a gene. CDR3 size: 14 residues. Per the germline V gene, CDR1 is MNHEY and CDR2 is SMNVEV (reference sequence). CDR3 amino acids: CASKKRGGLETQYF. CDR3 coding DNA: TGTGCCAGCAAAAAGCGGGGGGGCCTCGAGACCCAGTACTTC.

The chain couples TRBV6-1 to TRBJ1-1; D is ambiguous. This CDR3 region has 12 residues. V gave up 4 bases and J gave up 3 bases, with 6 bases separating them. Per the germline V gene, CDR1 is MNHNS and CDR2 is SASEGT. CDR3 sequence reads: CASSVTYTEAFF. CDR3 DNA sequence: TGTGCCAGCAGTGTGACATACACTGAAGCTTTCTTT.

This rearrangement joins TRBV5-1 to TRBJ1-3; 8 bases align to TRBD1. The CDR3 is made up of 13 amino acids. CDR1 and CDR2 from the germline V gene are SGHRS and YFSETQ. Trimming cost V 3 bases and J 4 bases; bases outside gene matches: 0. The CDR3, as DNA: TGCGCCAGCAGCTGGGACAGGGGAAACACCATATATTTT. This codes for CASSWDRGNTIYF.

J is TRBJ1-5 and V is TRBV19, with 8 positions matching TRBD1. CDR3 length: 14 residues. Germline CDR1 LNHDA, CDR2 SQIVND (reference sequence). Unmatched junction bases numbered 12, after V lost 11 bases and J lost 6 bases. CDR3: CARPTTGGSQPQHF. CDR3 sequence (DNA): TGTGCCCGCCCGACAACAGGGGGTAGTCAGCCCCAGCATTTT. Drawing the rest from reference TRBV19 and TRBJ1-5, the complete variable domain is DGGITQSPKYLFRKEGQNVTLSCEQNLNHDAMYWYRQDPGQGLRLIYYSQIVNDFQKGDIAEGYSVSREKKESFPLTVTSAQKNPTAFYLCARPTTGGSQPQHFGDGTRLSIL.

V is TRBV7-3 and J is TRBJ2-1; no clear D. Trimming removed 1 base at V and 4 bases at J, with 5 bases between. This CDR3 contains 13 residues. Per the germline V gene, CDR1 is SGHTA and CDR2 is FQGTGA. CDR3 amino acids: CASSLNLYNEQFF. In nucleotides, the CDR3 is TGTGCCAGCAGCTTAAACCTATACAATGAGCAGTTCTTC.